This T cell receptor (beta chain) was obtained from a study of CD8+CD57+ T cells in acquired aplastic anemia. Overall study results and limits: No significant difference in CD8+ Simpson's diversity was found between patients and controls.

Genomic DNA constituted the template upon which TCR beta VDJ and CDR3 profiling was performed. TCRdb analysed the reads with MiXCR anew, one entry per CDR3 protein. The sample carries roughly 250,000 distinct CDR3 sequences, 82% recorded once. Comment on this clonotype: What it recognizes is unknown.

The patients chosen for sequencing had shown expansion of CD8+CD57+ cells (detected by flow cytometry). A severe acquired aplastic anemia diagnosis applied to all patients. The V end was cut by 5 bases, the J end by 14 bases, with 27 bases between. Germline values: CDR1 SGHTA, CDR2 FQGNSA. The CDR3 extends over 15 amino acids. The chain recombines TRBV7-2 with TRBJ2-5; no clear D. Sequences were obtained from sorted CD4+, CD8+, or CD8+CD57+ T cells (not recorded which) from PBMCs. The clonotype was recovered from a human donor with aplastic anemia. The CDR3 loop reads CASSLLGPYTMSHYF. The CDR3 nucleotides read TGTGCCAGCAGCCTCTTGGGCCCATACACAATGAGCCATTACTTC.